This T cell receptor (beta chain) was found in a study of identifying expanded T cells in peripheral blood (dated by TCRdb to about 2019). With respect to the entire study: Technical replicates were generated by sequencing separate aliquots of the same genomic DNA pool, with four replicates compared pairwise. Study-wide conclusions, independent of this receptor: Variance in clone template counts between two-week samples significantly increased with total template count across all healthy donors. The beta-binomial model significantly reduced the number of clones called differentially abundant and the false-positive rate across all healthy-donor time intervals. The binomial model flagged 0.9 to 1.5 differentially abundant clones between technical replicates, compared with approximately 15 over about 2 weeks and approximately 19 over around four weeks. It was expected by the authors that biological variance in healthy repertoires might increase further over much longer intervals, such as months to years.

No immune events, such as infections, were documented for the healthy donors during the collection period. Time-dependent variance in a beta-binomial model of T-cell clone differential abundance was calibrated using healthy-donor blood repertoires as a training cohort. The training cohort comprised roughly ten healthy donors, 3 female and 7 male. Donor ages ranged from about 25 to 70 years, with an average of about 44 years. Whole blood was collected from each healthy donor at three time points spaced about two weeks apart and obtained from a commercial supplier. For immunosequencing, genomic DNA was extracted from whole blood that had not been sorted. In regard to this clone: Its specific antigen is unknown. No much larger clonotype is one base removed from it; base qualities were not supplied.

The immunoSEQ Assay, which uses bias-controlled multiplex PCR amplification of genomic DNA, was used to profile TCRbeta CDR3 regions. On the study's bioinformatics: The absolute abundance of each unique TCRbeta CDR3 region was quantified after sequences were collapsed and filtered. Differential abundance was assessed using a binomial (Fisher-equivalent) model and a beta-binomial model in which time-dependent variance fitted from healthy donors was added. Clones with fewer than 5 combined templates were removed, and differential abundance was called for clones with a Benjamini-Hochberg FDR below 0.01. Beta-binomial variance was modeled as a function of total template count across the two samples using the form v = (b*log(k)+a)^2. The clones in this table, taken by TCRdb from immuneACCESS, are in-frame only. Not every clone is retained; where verified, under half of the shortfall comes from an unresolved V gene, and the cause of the rest is unknown. That table is the source of V, J and clone size, and D and trimming were worked out from the DNA. The sample data list approximately 130,000 clones, and roughly 80% of these were observed just once. The top ten constitute 3.3% of the sample.

Sequencing was carried out using blood. The clonotype was recovered from a person between 18 and 75 years old in good health.

The nucleotide sequence is TGTGCCAGCAGTTACTCTGGCAGCACTGGTGAAAAACTGTTTTTT. It codes for CASSYSGSTGEKLFF. The rearranged chain carries TRBV6-5 and TRBJ1-4; too little of a D gene remains to name it. V and J are truncated by 0 bases and 7 bases respectively, leaving an intervening sequence of 12 bases. From the cysteine through the phenylalanine, the CDR3 covers 15 amino acids. Solely the CDR3 DNA is kept, with 45 bases framed from the first base. CDR1 MNHEY and CDR2 SVGAGI are derived from the germline V gene.